This entry lists 10 T cell receptor beta chains sequenced from one sample in a study of OX40 agonist ivuxolimab in advanced cancers. This table comes from immunoSEQ multiplex PCR, and its TCRdb copy is limited to in-frame clones, with some not included. The sample carries over 75,000 clones, around 94% recorded once. The sequenced sample was CD4+ or CD8+ T cells sorted from blood, obtained in a trial of the OX40 agonist ivuxolimab. These receptors originate from an adult with an advanced solid tumor such as melanoma, head and neck, liver or kidney cancer.

The chain combines TRBV14 with TRBJ2-1; the match to TRBD2 covers 10 bases. V dropped 2 bases and J dropped 7; count of bases not matched to a gene: 5. The CDR3 has 15 residues. Per germline, CDR1 SGHDN and CDR2 FVKESK. Here the CDR3 reads CASSQHPSGRNEQFF. The DNA for the CDR3 is TGTGCCAGCAGCCAACACCCTAGCGGGAGAAATGAGCAGTTCTTC.

J is TRBJ1-3 and V is TRBV14; possible D gene TRBD1, 6 bases. The CDR3 contains 15 residues. Germline values: CDR1 SGHDN, CDR2 FVKESK. V lost 3 bases and J lost 0, with 9 bases in between. The CDR3 loop reads CASSHGGGSGNTIYF. The DNA of the CDR3 is TGTGCCAGCAGCCACGGAGGGGGCTCTGGAAACACCATATATTTT. Drawing the rest from reference TRBV14 and TRBJ1-3, the complete variable domain is EAGVTQFPSHSVIEKGQTVTLRCDPISGHDNLYWYRRVMGKEIKFLLHFVKESKQDESGMPNNRFLAERTGGTYSTLKVQPAELEDSGVYFCASSHGGGSGNTIYFGEGSWLTVV.

The chain couples TRBV5-1 to TRBJ1-3, with a tentative D call TRBD1 (5 bases). The CDR3 sequence is 14 residues long. The V and J ends lost 4 bases and 2 bases respectively, with 10 bases between them. The germline gives CDR1 SGHRS, CDR2 YFSETQ. CDR3 sequence reads: CASSPEDTGNTIYF. Written as DNA, the CDR3 is TGCGCCAGCAGCCCCGAGGACACTGGAAACACCATATATTTT.

This rearrangement joins TRBV27 to TRBJ2-7, with 8 bases matching TRBD1. CDR1 is MNHEY, CDR2 SMNVEV, per germline (reference sequence). V lost 4 bases and J lost 1; bases outside the gene matches: 6. The CDR3 runs 15 residues. The CDR3 here is CASSWTGQGSYEQYF. CDR3 bases: TGTGCCAGCAGTTGGACAGGACAGGGATCCTACGAGCAGTACTTC.

The V and J genes are TRBV19 and TRBJ1-5; possible D gene TRBD1, 5 bases. CDR1 and CDR2 from the germline V gene are LNHDA and SQIVND (reference sequence). CDR3 size: 17 residues. Deletions cut 2 bases from V and 3 bases from J, with 17 bases between. This chain's CDR3 is CASSISGQGWDNQPQHF. The CDR3 DNA follows: TGTGCCAGTAGTATATCGGGGCAGGGATGGGACAATCAGCCCCAGCATTTT.

The V gene is TRBV21-1, the J gene TRBJ2-3. TRBV21-1 is a listed pseudogene. The CDR3 spans 13 residues. CDR3 region: CASSKKATDTQYF. The CDR3 DNA follows: TGTGCCAGCAGCAAAAAGGCCACAGATACGCAGTATTTT.

The chain uses TRBV7-6 and TRBJ2-7, with 10 bases matching TRBD2. J lost 6 bases, V lost 2 bases, and 4 bases had no gene match. The CDR3 loop spans 14 amino acids. Germline CDR1 is SGHVS and CDR2 is FNYEAQ. The CDR3 bases are TGTGCCAGCAGCTTAAGCGGGGGGGCGGGCGAGCAGTACTTC. Amino acids: CASSLSGGAGEQYF.

The chain employs TRBV4-1 and TRBJ2-3; D is unclear. V was shortened by 0 bases and J by 4 bases, with 11 bases between the two germline ends. In germline, CDR1 is MGHRA, CDR2 YSYEKL. This CDR3 contains 15 residues. Written as DNA, the CDR3 is TGCGCCAGCAGCCAAGAGACGTCAGCCCCAGATACGCAGTATTTT. Its translation is CASSQETSAPDTQYF.

The V call is TRBV29-1, the J call TRBJ2-7; 7 nucleotides line up with TRBD1. CDR1 is SQVTM, CDR2 ANQGSEA, per germline. V dropped 1 base and J dropped 3; count of bases not matched to a gene: 3. The CDR3 has 13 amino acids. The CDR3 nucleotides read TGCAGCGTTGAAGGGGGACAGTTCTACGAGCAGTACTTC. This encodes CSVEGGQFYEQYF.

The chain combines TRBV25-1 with TRBJ2-7; perhaps TRBD1 as D (6 bases). There are 13 residues in the CDR3. Germline assignment: CDR1 MGHDK and CDR2 SYGVNS. V lost 5 bases, J lost 7 bases, and 15 bases lay in between. The CDR3 DNA sequence: TGTGCCAGCAGTTTTACAGGGATAAAGGAGCAGTACTTC. Translated, it gives CASSFTGIKEQYF.